This T cell receptor (beta chain) is from a study of blood T cells in healthy people across ages (dated by TCRdb to between 2014 and 2017). Regarding the study in general: Template switching captured roughly one uniquely barcoded TCR beta cDNA molecule per two T cells in model experiments. To track age-related changes in TCR beta repertoire diversity, the study relied on deep sequencing normalized with unique cDNA molecular identifiers. Four age groups were formed from the donors: young (average approximately 15 years), middle-aged (less than 40), aged (approximately 60) and long-lived (approximately 78). To avoid experimental bias, donors of different ages were distributed randomly across sequencing lanes. Using the same blood draw, the study looked at two additional independent replicas of 1 million unique cDNA reads for two donors, one aged 18 to 30 and the other aged 80 or older. General conclusions and limits of the study: The long-lived group showed more naive CD4+ T cells, fewer expanded clones and increased TCR diversity than the aged group, suggesting age selection. A strong correlation was found between observed TCR beta diversity and the percentage of naive T cells measured by flow cytometry. Estimates of total diversity based on one million sequenced T cells were considered lower bounds and underestimates. Observed TCR beta diversity per million T cells fell roughly linearly with age, and a significant reduction was already apparent by age around 40. Because the CMV infection status of the donors was unknown, age-related changes in expanded clonotypes may potentially have been confounded. Because profiling used bulk unsorted PBMCs, naive and antigen-experienced compartments could not be compared conclusively.

Preparation of the library involved 5' RACE. The sample was run on an Illumina HiSeq 2500. A second PCR of about 7 to 12 cycles was run with a J-beta primer mix and a sample-barcoded 5' primer. Each TCR beta cDNA molecule received a unique molecular identifier from a template-switch 5' adaptor carrying 12 random nucleotides. Each sample yielded at least 2.5 million CDR3-containing paired-end reads. First-strand cDNA was synthesized from all RNA with the Mint cDNA synthesis kit, primed by a TRBC-specific oligonucleotide. After uracil-DNA glycosylase treatment, a first 18-cycle PCR used universal primers M1SS and BC2_uni_R on all cDNA. On the authors' methods: Each sample was normalized by randomly selecting 1 million high-quality reads, each carrying a distinct molecular identifier. Instead of being binned into consensus sequences, reads with shared molecular identifiers were discarded. MiTCR, set to a Q25 quality threshold and the strictest error-elimination algorithm, was used for CDR3 identification, clonotype clustering and error correction. A nonparametric unseen species model using Euler transformation provided a lower-bound estimate of total TCR beta diversity. The public sequencing data were trimmed at Q25 with fastp and processed into clonotypes with MiXCR by TCRdb, which kept only in-frame beta chains. Each entry is one CDR3 protein sequence, shown with its most common DNA and genes. These V and J calls are TCRdb output, not the study's own analysis. Here the sample has some 750,000 distinct CDR3 sequences; about 20% occur a single time. Of the sample, roughly a fifth is held by the ten largest clones.

This clonotype was seen just once. It lacks a known antigen. One junction end disagrees with the germline gene, perhaps due to a read error. The approximately 39 donors, aged about 6 to 95 years, were systemically healthy Caucasian individuals from Russia. Roughly 9 milliliters of peripheral blood were drawn from each donor into EDTA-treated Vacutainer tubes. Ficoll-Paque density-gradient centrifugation was used to isolate PBMCs, with at least 7 million per sample. Total RNA, at least 6 micrograms per sample, was extracted from PBMCs with Trizol reagent. Naive CD45RAhigh/CD27high T cell percentages were measured by flow cytometry on a PBMC aliquot from every donor. Sequencing input: blood. This clonotype was obtained from a man aged 70-80 years in good health.

The CDR3 here reads CSSSLTRIETQYF. The DNA sequence reads TGTTCCAGCAGCTTGACTCGAATAGAGACCCAGTACTTC. The chain joins TRBV7-9 to TRBJ2-5, with no reliable assignment of the D segment. Measured from the cysteine to the phenylalanine, the CDR3 is 13 residues long. Only the CDR3 region is kept as DNA, spanning 39 bases read in frame from base 1. Looking up the germline V gene (reference sequence) yields CDR1 SEHNR and CDR2 FQNEAQ.